This is a list of T cell receptor beta chains from one sample in a study of T cell responses to AZD1222 COVID-19 vaccine. TCRdb's copy holds only in-frame clones and misses some; the assay was immunoSEQ multiplex PCR. The sample has more than 110,000 clones; approximately 90% are singletons. The input for sequencing was peripheral blood, taken on day 0 of AZD1222 vaccination. The origin of the receptors is an adult in good health. CDR3s include the opening cysteine and the closing phenylalanine or tryptophan. The order of the fields is J gene, D gene, clone size, V gene, CDR3 protein, CDR3 DNA. D genes are given only for firm matches. Size is stated for part of the rows, as once, few or many counts, or as a class when the clone is expanded.

TRBJ1-2	-	once	TRBV4-2	CASSQPLAQGVGYTF	TGTGCCAGCAGCCAACCCTTGGCCCAGGGTGTGGGCTACACCTTC
TRBJ2-7	TRBD1	-	TRBV20-1	CSASIAQGLGYEQYF	TGCAGTGCTAGTATTGCACAGGGGTTGGGCTACGAGCAGTACTTC
TRBJ2-1	-	-	TRBV9	CASSVVPGGNNEQFF	TGTGCCAGCAGCGTAGTTCCCGGGGGCAACAATGAGCAGTTCTTC
TRBJ1-2	-	-	TRBV6-5	CASQRDPGYGYTF	TGTGCCAGCCAGCGGGACCCTGGCTATGGCTACACCTTC
TRBJ2-7	-	-	TRBV18	CASSPVGRGDEQYF	TGTGCCAGCTCACCTGTAGGGAGAGGGGACGAGCAGTACTTC
TRBJ2-5	TRBD1	-	TRBV11-2	CASSSLKRQGRETQYF	TGTGCCAGCAGCTCCTTAAAGAGACAGGGTCGGGAGACCCAGTACTTC
TRBJ1-2	-	-	TRBV5-6	CASSLLVVGGYTF	TGTGCCAGCAGCTTGTTGGTGGTTGGTGGCTACACCTTC
TRBJ1-5	-	-	TRBV3-1/TRBV3-2	CASSQDNGEGKDNQPQHF	TGTGCCAGCAGCCAAGATAACGGAGAGGGAAAGGACAATCAGCCCCAGCATTTT
TRBJ2-1	-	-	TRBV4-3	CASSQDYPAEAYNEQFF	TGCGCCAGCAGCCAAGATTATCCAGCGGAGGCCTACAATGAGCAGTTCTTC
TRBJ2-3	-	-	TRBV6-2/TRBV6-3	CASSYPPPPGVITDTQYF	TGTGCCAGCAGTTACCCACCCCCTCCGGGAGTAATCACAGATACGCAGTATTTT
TRBJ2-3	TRBD2	-	TRBV30	CAWRRLAARDTQYF	TGTGCCTGGAGGAGACTAGCAGCCCGAGATACGCAGTATTTT
TRBJ1-5	-	-	TRBV19	CASSIDSDQPQHF	TGTGCCAGTAGTATTGACAGCGATCAGCCCCAGCATTTT
TRBJ1-1	-	-	TRBV12-3/TRBV12-4	CASSRGPGTEAFF	TGTGCCAGCAGTCGGGGGCCCGGCACTGAAGCTTTCTTT
TRBJ2-7	-	-	TRBV6-2/TRBV6-3	CASSYETPSSYEQYF	TGTGCCAGCAGTTATGAGACACCGAGCTCCTACGAGCAGTACTTC
TRBJ2-5	TRBD2	few	TRBV6-4	CASSLLAGDMETQYF	TGTGCCAGCAGTCTACTAGCGGGAGATATGGAGACCCAGTACTTC
TRBJ2-7	TRBD2	-	TRBV18	CASSPEDGGNEQYF	TGTGCCAGCTCACCCGAGGACGGGGGGAACGAGCAGTACTTC
TRBJ2-7	-	-	TRBV6-5	CASDLDPRAREQYF	TGTGCCAGCGACCTTGACCCTAGAGCTCGCGAGCAGTACTTC
TRBJ1-3	-	-	TRBV7-6	CASSEYWGTGNTIYF	TGTGCCAGCAGCGAATACTGGGGCACTGGAAACACCATATATTTT
TRBJ2-3	-	-	TRBV5-1	CASSWMDLRGTDTQYF	TGCGCCAGCAGCTGGATGGACTTGAGGGGCACAGATACGCAGTATTTT
TRBJ2-7	-	-	TRBV11-3	CASSSTVIYEQYF	TGTGCCAGCAGCTCGACGGTGATCTACGAGCAGTACTTC
TRBJ2-7	TRBD2	-	TRBV6-5	CASSRLAESYEQYF	TGTGCCAGCAGTCGACTAGCGGAATCCTACGAGCAGTACTTC
TRBJ2-7	TRBD1	-	TRBV6-4	CASRGPTGGAAWELSYEQYF	TGTGCCAGCAGGGGTCCGACAGGGGGCGCCGCGTGGGAGCTCTCCTACGAGCAGTACTTC
TRBJ1-6	TRBD1	-	TRBV30	CAWRGGQGRSSYNSPLHF	TGTGCCTGGAGGGGAGGACAGGGACGGAGCTCCTATAATTCACCCCTCCACTTT
TRBJ2-7	TRBD2	-	TRBV28	CASSFRTGGTYEQYF	TGTGCCAGCAGTTTCCGGACGGGAGGGACCTACGAGCAGTACTTC
TRBJ1-5	-	-	TRBV4-1	CASSQDHGAQPQHF	TGCGCCAGCAGCCAAGATCATGGGGCACAGCCCCAGCATTTT
TRBJ2-1	-	-	TRBV13	CASSLGREQFF	TGTGCCAGCAGCTTAGGGAGGGAGCAGTTCTTC
TRBJ1-5	TRBD1	-	TRBV28	CVSSLTGTGGNQPQHF	TGTGTCAGCAGCCTGACCGGGACAGGCGGCAATCAGCCCCAGCATTTT
TRBJ2-7	TRBD1	-	TRBV19	CASSMGTGTYEQYF	TGTGCCAGTAGTATGGGGACAGGGACCTACGAGCAGTACTTC
TRBJ1-5	TRBD1	-	TRBV7-2	CASSPTGTGNQPQHF	TGTGCCAGCAGCCCGACCGGGACAGGCAATCAGCCCCAGCATTTT
TRBJ2-1	-	once	TRBV28	CASSLFRNEQFF	TGTGCCAGCAGTTTATTTAGGAATGAGCAGTTCTTC
TRBJ2-2	-	-	TRBV9	CASRAGILNTGELFF	TGTGCCAGCAGGGCAGGGATTTTGAACACCGGGGAGCTGTTTTTT
TRBJ1-1	-	-	TRBV2	CASSDPAGPYNTEAFF	TGTGCCAGCAGTGACCCCGCGGGACCTTATAACACTGAAGCTTTCTTT
TRBJ2-7	-	-	TRBV12-3/TRBV12-4	CASSPGLEQYF	TGTGCCAGCAGCCCCGGGCTCGAGCAGTACTTC
TRBJ2-5	-	-	TRBV7-2	CASSLVGDIKETQYF	TGTGCCAGCAGCTTAGTGGGGGATATTAAAGAGACCCAGTACTTC
TRBJ2-1	-	once	TRBV10-3	CATTGLSGSYNEQFF	TGTGCCACTACAGGGCTCAGCGGCTCCTACAATGAGCAGTTCTTC
TRBJ2-7	TRBD2	-	TRBV7-6	CASSPGRGSSYEQYF	TGTGCCAGCAGCCCCGGGAGGGGCAGCTCCTACGAGCAGTACTTC
TRBJ1-1	-	-	TRBV12-3/TRBV12-4	CASSVKRVTEAFF	TGTGCCAGCAGTGTGAAGAGGGTCACTGAAGCTTTCTTT